This T cell receptor (beta chain) is from a study of cytomegalovirus exposure and HLA in healthy donors. Germline V gives CDR1 SGHTA, CDR2 FQGNSA. Trimming stripped 5 bases from V and 2 bases from J, with 13 bases between. This CDR3 region has 15 residues. With 60 Vbeta and 13 Jbeta primers, the PCR was carried out. Data came from immunoSEQ multiplex PCR; TCRdb stores just in-frame clones and leaves some out. The table includes about 150,000 clones, about 85% detected once. V and J are TRBV7-2 and TRBJ1-5, with D maybe TRBD1 (6 bases). The sequenced material came from PBMCs. The receptor's source is a woman younger than 35 in good health and CMV-seronegative. CDR3 sequence: CASSPGGAGNQPQHF. In DNA form, the CDR3 reads TGTGCCAGCAGCCCCGGGGGGGCGGGCAATCAGCCCCAGCATTTT.